The 5 T cell receptor beta chains reported below all come from one sample, sequenced in a study of CD4 T cells in relation to SARS-CoV-2 and coronaviruses. CD4+ T cells from unexposed donors were obtained before the COVID-19 pandemic (2011-2018). After 10 to 11 days of culture, CD4+ T cells were isolated. TCRdb keeps only in-frame clones here, not all; method: immunoSEQ multiplex PCR. The table includes some 20,000 clones, more than 75% detected once. Which antigens these TCRs recognize remains unknown. The source material was CD4+ T cells from PBMCs, cultured in vitro. The receptors stem from a human donor in good health.

V usage is TRBV20-1 and J usage is TRBJ2-5, with TRBD2 identical over 8 bases. Germline V gene sequence: CDR1 DFQATT, CDR2 SNEGSKA (reference sequence). The length of the CDR3 is 15 residues. After removal of 3 bases from V and 5 bases from J, the junction contained 11 bases not matched to a gene. DNA of the CDR3: TGCAGTGCTAGTGTGGGGAGCGGGAGTAAGGAGACCCAGTACTTC. It is translated as CSASVGSGSKETQYF.

This sequence joins TRBV27 and TRBJ1-5; D is uncertain. Germline CDR1 reads MNHEY; CDR2 reads SMNVEV (reference sequence). The CDR3 covers 14 residues. The V and J ends lost 2 bases and 5 bases respectively, with 10 bases between them. The CDR3 sequence: CASSLVRQDQPQHF. CDR3 nucleotide sequence: TGTGCCAGCAGTTTAGTCAGGCAGGATCAGCCCCAGCATTTT.

The chain carries TRBV5-4 and TRBJ2-1, with 9 bases aligning to TRBD1. This CDR3 is built from 15 residues. The germline V gene encodes CDR1 SGHNT and CDR2 YYREEE (reference sequence). Trimming cost V 3 bases and J 4 bases; bases outside gene matches: 5. Here the CDR3 reads CASSYPGQGYNEQFF. The DNA of the CDR3 is TGTGCCAGCAGCTACCCGGGACAGGGATACAATGAGCAGTTCTTC.

V and J are TRBV19 and TRBJ2-2; D not certain. V lost 0 bases and J 3 bases, leaving 14 bases between the germline ends. The length of the CDR3 is 17 residues. Germline CDR1 reads LNHDA; CDR2 reads SQIVND (reference sequence). CDR3 amino acids: CASSIDHSDFYTGELFF. Written as DNA, the CDR3 is TGTGCCAGTAGTATAGATCATAGTGACTTCTACACCGGGGAGCTGTTTTTT.

This clone has just one count. The chain has TRBV30 and TRBJ2-7; D is unclear. The germline gives CDR1 GTSNPN, CDR2 SVGIG (reference sequence). V was pared by 0 bases and J by 2 bases, with 17 bases between. CDR3 length: 16 residues. In DNA form, the CDR3 reads TGTGCCTGGAGTGTACTACGGGCAGCTAAAACCTACGAGCAGTACTTC. Its translation is CAWSVLRAAKTYEQYF.